This note documents a single T cell receptor beta chain sequence. Antigen unknown. This CDR3 has 17 amino acids. Trimming removed 3 bases from V and 0 bases from J, with 16 bases in between. Looked up from germline, CDR1 is SGDLS and CDR2 is YYNGEE. Here immunoSEQ multiplex PCR was the method, and the copy in TCRdb shows in-frame clones only, minus some. The sample contains about 65,000 clones, over 80% of which appear only once. This entry belongs to a study of lymphopenia after photon versus proton radiotherapy. Study results and caveats: After lymphocyte nadir, photon-treated repertoires showed oligoclonal expansion, especially CD8+ Temra.

The sequence was obtained from a man older than 75 with esophageal cancer. The chain recombines TRBV9 with TRBJ1-5; no firm D call. Material: peripheral blood, obtained from a patient treated with proton-based radiotherapy. DNA of the CDR3: TGTGCCAGCAGCGGGGGTTCTGGGAGGCATAGCAATCAGCCCCAGCATTTT. It encodes CASSGGSGRHSNQPQHF.